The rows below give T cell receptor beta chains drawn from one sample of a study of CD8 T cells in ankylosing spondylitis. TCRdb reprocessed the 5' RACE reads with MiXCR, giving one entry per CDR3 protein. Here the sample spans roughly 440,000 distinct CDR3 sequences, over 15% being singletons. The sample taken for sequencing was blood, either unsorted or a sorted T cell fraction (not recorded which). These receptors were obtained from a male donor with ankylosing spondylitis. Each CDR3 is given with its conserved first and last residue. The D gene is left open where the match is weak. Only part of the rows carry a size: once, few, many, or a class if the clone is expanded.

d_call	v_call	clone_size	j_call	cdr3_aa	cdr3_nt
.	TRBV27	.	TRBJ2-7	CASSDMLTYEQYF	TGTGCCAGCAGCGACATGTTAACCTACGAGCAGTACTTC
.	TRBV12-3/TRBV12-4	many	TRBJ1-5	CASSTTGILNQPQHF	TGTGCCAGCAGTACTACCGGGATATTAAATCAGCCCCAGCATTTT
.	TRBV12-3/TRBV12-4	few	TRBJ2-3	CASSLWVTGATDTQYF	TGTGCCAGCAGCCTATGGGTGACGGGAGCCACAGATACGCAGTATTTT
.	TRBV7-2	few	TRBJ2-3	CASRATPTSTDTQYF	TGTGCCAGCAGGGCGACTCCGACTAGCACAGATACGCAGTATTTT
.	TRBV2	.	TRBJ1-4	CASNRQIATNEKLFF	TGTGCCAGCAATCGACAGATAGCAACTAATGAAAAACTGTTTTTT
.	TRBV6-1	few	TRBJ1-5	CASSEGGAVNQPQHF	TGTGCCAGCAGTGAAGGAGGGGCGGTCAATCAGCCCCAGCATTTT
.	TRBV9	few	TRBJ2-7	CASSVGWASYYGNEQYF	TGTGCCAGCAGCGTAGGATGGGCCTCTTATTACGGGAACGAGCAGTACTTC
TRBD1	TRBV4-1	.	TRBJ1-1	CASSQQVGGTALNTEAFF	TGCGCCAGCAGCCAGCAAGTGGGTGGGACAGCCTTGAACACTGAAGCTTTCTTT
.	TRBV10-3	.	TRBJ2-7	CAISGVAETYEQYF	TGTGCCATCAGTGGAGTAGCGGAGACCTACGAGCAGTACTTC
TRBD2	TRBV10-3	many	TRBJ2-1	CAISEGGLANEQFF	TGTGCCATCAGTGAAGGGGGACTAGCCAATGAGCAGTTCTTC
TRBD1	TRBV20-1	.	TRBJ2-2	CSAVHRDRVSGELFF	TGCAGTGCTGTGCACCGGGACAGGGTGTCCGGGGAGCTGTTTTTT
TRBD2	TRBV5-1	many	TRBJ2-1	CASSLDLAGTYNEQFF	TGCGCCAGCAGCTTGGACCTAGCGGGGACTTACAATGAGCAGTTCTTC
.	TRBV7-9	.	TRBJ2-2	CASSLQSLNTGELFF	TGTGCCAGCAGCTTACAGAGCTTAAACACCGGGGAGCTGTTTTTT
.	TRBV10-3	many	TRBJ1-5	CAIRHGMNQPQHF	TGTGCCATCAGACACGGGATGAATCAGCCCCAGCATTTT
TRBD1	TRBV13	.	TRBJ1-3	CASSRQGPLHSGNTIYF	TGTGCCAGCAGCCGACAGGGGCCATTGCACTCTGGAAACACCATATATTTT
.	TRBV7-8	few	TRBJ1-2	CASSLVRNGYGYTF	TGTGCCAGCAGCTTAGTCCGGAACGGCTATGGCTACACCTTC
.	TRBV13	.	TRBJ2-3	CASSPGRGTRRDTDTQYF	TGTGCCAGCAGCCCAGGCCGAGGGACCCGGCGGGACACAGATACGCAGTATTTT
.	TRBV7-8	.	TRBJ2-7	CASSLAQSASYEQYF	TGTGCCAGCAGCTTAGCCCAAAGCGCTTCCTACGAGCAGTACTTC
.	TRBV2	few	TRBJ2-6	CASSKMGILNSGANVLTF	TGTGCCAGCAGTAAAATGGGGATCCTGAACTCTGGGGCCAACGTCCTGACTTTC
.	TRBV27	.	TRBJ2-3	CASSLSWGADTQYF	TGTGCCAGCAGTTTATCGTGGGGCGCAGATACGCAGTATTTT
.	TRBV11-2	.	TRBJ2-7	CASSLEQRYEQYF	TGTGCCAGCAGCTTAGAACAGCGCTACGAGCAGTACTTC
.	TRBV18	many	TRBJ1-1	CASSDGQPYTEAFF	TGTGCCAGCTCAGATGGACAGCCCTACACTGAAGCTTTCTTT